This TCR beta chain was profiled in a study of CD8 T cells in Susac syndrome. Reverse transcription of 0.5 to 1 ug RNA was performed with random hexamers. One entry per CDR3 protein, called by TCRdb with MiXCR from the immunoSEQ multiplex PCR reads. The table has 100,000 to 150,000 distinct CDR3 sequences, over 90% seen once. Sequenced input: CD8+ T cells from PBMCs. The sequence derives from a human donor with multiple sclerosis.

CDR3 bases: TGTGCCAGCAGCTTAATCGGGGGTGGCACCGGGGAGCTGTTTTTT. This encodes CASSLIGGGTGELFF. The gene calls are TRBV7-3 and TRBJ2-2, with a tentative D call TRBD2 (6 bases). V was shortened by 1 base and J by 4 bases, with 10 bases between the two germline ends. The CDR3 consists of 15 residues. The V gene's germline CDR1 is SGHTA and CDR2 FQGTGA.